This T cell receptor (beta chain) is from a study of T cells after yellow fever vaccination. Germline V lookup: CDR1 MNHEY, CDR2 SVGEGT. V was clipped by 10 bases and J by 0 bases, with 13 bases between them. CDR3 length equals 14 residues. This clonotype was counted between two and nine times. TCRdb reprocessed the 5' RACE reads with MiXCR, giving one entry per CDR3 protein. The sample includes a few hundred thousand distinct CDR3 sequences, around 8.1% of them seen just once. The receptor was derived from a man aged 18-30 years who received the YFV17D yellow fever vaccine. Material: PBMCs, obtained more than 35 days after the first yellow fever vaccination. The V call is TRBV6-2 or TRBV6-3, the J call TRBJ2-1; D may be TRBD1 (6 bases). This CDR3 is CAIGGKGSYNEQFF. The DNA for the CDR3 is TGTGCCATAGGGGGAAAGGGCTCCTACAATGAGCAGTTCTTC.